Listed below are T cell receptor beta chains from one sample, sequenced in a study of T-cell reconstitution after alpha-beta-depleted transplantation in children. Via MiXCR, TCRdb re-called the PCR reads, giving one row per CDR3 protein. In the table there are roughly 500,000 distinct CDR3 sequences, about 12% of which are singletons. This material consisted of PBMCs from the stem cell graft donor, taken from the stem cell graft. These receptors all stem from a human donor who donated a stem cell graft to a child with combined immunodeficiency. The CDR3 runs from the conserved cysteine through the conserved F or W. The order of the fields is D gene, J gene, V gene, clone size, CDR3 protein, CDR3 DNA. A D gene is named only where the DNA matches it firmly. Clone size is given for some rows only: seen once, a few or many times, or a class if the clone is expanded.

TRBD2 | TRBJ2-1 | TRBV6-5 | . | CASSYLAGATYNEQFF | TGTGCCAGCAGTTACCTAGCGGGAGCAACCTACAATGAGCAGTTCTTC
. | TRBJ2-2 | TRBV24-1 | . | CATSDSGTPNTGELFF | TGTGCCACCAGTGATTCCGGGACACCGAACACCGGGGAGCTGTTTTTT
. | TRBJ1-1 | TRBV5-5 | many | CASSLDYMGQTTSREAFF | TGTGCCAGCAGCTTGGATTACATGGGTCAGACGACGAGTCGGGAAGCTTTCTTT
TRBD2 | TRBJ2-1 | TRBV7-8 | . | CASSLKRGFYNEQFF | TGTGCCAGCAGCTTAAAGCGGGGGTTCTACAATGAGCAGTTCTTC
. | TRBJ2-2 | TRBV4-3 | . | CASSQDPPVRLLTGELFF | TGCGCCAGCAGCCAAGATCCTCCCGTGAGGTTACTCACCGGGGAGCTGTTTTTT
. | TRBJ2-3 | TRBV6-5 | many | CASSYSGSSDTQYF | TGTGCCAGCAGTTACTCGGGCAGCTCAGATACGCAGTATTTT
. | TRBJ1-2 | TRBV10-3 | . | CAITSSGDGYTF | TGTGCCATCACCTCCAGCGGGGATGGCTACACCTTC
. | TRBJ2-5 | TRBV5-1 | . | CASSLEGSSGETQYF | TGCGCCAGCAGCTTGGAGGGCAGCTCCGGGGAGACCCAGTACTTC
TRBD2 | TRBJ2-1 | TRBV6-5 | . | CASITGPPGLVSYNEQFF | TGTGCCAGCATCACGGGACCGCCGGGACTAGTCTCCTACAATGAGCAGTTCTTC
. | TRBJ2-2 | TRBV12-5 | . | CASGRLTGELFF | TGTGCTAGTGGTCGACTCACCGGGGAGCTGTTTTTT
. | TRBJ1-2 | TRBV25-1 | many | CASRAGDGGYTF | TGTGCCAGCAGAGCAGGGGATGGCGGCTACACCTTC
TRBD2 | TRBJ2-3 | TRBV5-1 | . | CASSGSSGGLETQYF | TGCGCCAGCAGCGGCTCTAGCGGGGGGCTGGAGACGCAGTATTTT
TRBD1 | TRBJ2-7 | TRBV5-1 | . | CASSLGWRDRGLWEQYF | TGCGCCAGCAGCTTGGGATGGAGGGACAGGGGCCTATGGGAGCAGTACTTC
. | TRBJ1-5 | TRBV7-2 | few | CASSPLSNSYSNQPQHF | TGTGCCAGCAGCCCGCTTAGTAACTCCTATAGCAATCAGCCCCAGCATTTT
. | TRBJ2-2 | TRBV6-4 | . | CASGPGAGELFF | TGTGCCAGCGGTCCGGGGGCCGGGGAGCTGTTTTTT
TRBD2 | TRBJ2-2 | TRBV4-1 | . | CASSQGVAGINTGELFF | TGCGCCAGCAGCCAGGGGGTAGCGGGGATAAACACCGGGGAGCTGTTTTTT
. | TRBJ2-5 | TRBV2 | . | CASSEAVPPETQYF | TGTGCCAGCAGTGAAGCAGTCCCGCCGGAGACCCAGTACTTC
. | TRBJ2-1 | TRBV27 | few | CASSLSGTGLGEQFF | TGTGCCAGCAGTTTATCGGGTACAGGGCTCGGTGAGCAGTTCTTC
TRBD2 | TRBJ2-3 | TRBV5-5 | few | CASSSGGRDTDTQYF | TGTGCCAGCAGCTCGGGGGGGCGGGACACAGATACGCAGTATTTT
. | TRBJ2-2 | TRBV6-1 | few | CASSAPSRRATGELFF | TGTGCCAGCAGTGCCCCGAGCCGGAGAGCCACCGGGGAGCTGTTTTTT
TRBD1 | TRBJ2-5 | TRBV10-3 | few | CAISANRGKTQYF | TGTGCCATCAGTGCGAACAGGGGGAAGACCCAGTACTTC
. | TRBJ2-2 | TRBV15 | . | CATSRDATGLNTGELFF | TGTGCCACCAGCAGAGATGCGACAGGACTGAACACCGGGGAGCTGTTTTTT
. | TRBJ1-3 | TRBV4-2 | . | CASSQDSSGRSGNTIYF | TGTGCCAGCAGCCAAGACTCCTCCGGACGCTCTGGAAACACCATATATTTT
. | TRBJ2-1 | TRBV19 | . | CASSMGGQTLGQFF | TGTGCCAGTAGTATGGGGGGCCAGACCCTTGGACAGTTCTTC
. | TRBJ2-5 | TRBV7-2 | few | CASSFWTEETQYF | TGTGCCAGCAGCTTTTGGACGGAAGAGACCCAGTACTTC
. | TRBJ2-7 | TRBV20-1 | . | CSAPYKLYLYEQYF | TGCAGTGCTCCCTATAAGTTATACCTCTACGAGCAGTACTTC
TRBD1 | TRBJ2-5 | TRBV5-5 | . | CASTLLATGGETQYF | TGTGCCAGCACCCTACTCGCGACAGGGGGCGAGACCCAGTACTTC